This is a list of T cell receptor beta chains from one sample in a study of T cell repertoires in cytomegalovirus infection. TCRdb re-called the reads with MiXCR, one entry per CDR3 protein. The sample carries around 310,000 distinct CDR3 sequences, under 20% recorded once. Sequencing was carried out using PBMCs. The receptors stem from a human donor in good health (CMV status not recorded). Some clones in this sample may be carry-over from other donors' samples. Both conserved end residues are part of each CDR3. D genes are given only for firm matches. The size entry is marked missing in some rows and otherwise reads once, few, many or a size class.

CDR3nt,CDR3aa,d_gene,abundance,j_gene,v_gene
TGTGCCAGCAGCTTTACTAGCGGCACAGATACGCAGTATTTT,CASSFTSGTDTQYF,TRBD2,many,TRBJ2-3,TRBV7-8
TGTGCCAGCAGTTACTACAGGGGGTCCTACGAGCAGTACTTC,CASSYYRGSYEQYF,TRBD1,.,TRBJ2-7,TRBV6-2/TRBV6-3
TGTGCCAGCAGCTTGGCGAGCAGGGATTATGGCTACACCTTC,CASSLASRDYGYTF,.,many,TRBJ1-2,TRBV7-2
TGCGCCAGCAGCCAACCCGGACAGAGCAATGAGCAGTTCTTC,CASSQPGQSNEQFF,.,many,TRBJ2-1,TRBV4-1
TGTGCCAGCAGCCAAGATGTGGGACAAGTTGGCGGCTACACCTTC,CASSQDVGQVGGYTF,.,.,TRBJ1-2,TRBV4-2
TGCAGCGTTGTACTAGCGGATCACTACAATGAGCAGTTCTTC,CSVVLADHYNEQFF,TRBD2,few,TRBJ2-1,TRBV29-1
TGTGCCAGCAGTTTAAGTACAGCAACGCCCTATTTT,CASSLSTATPYF,.,few,TRBJ1-4,TRBV28
TGCGCCAGCACCCCGGGACAGTACTCTGGGGCCAACGTCCTGACTTTC,CASTPGQYSGANVLTF,TRBD1,once,TRBJ2-6,TRBV5-1
TGTGCTAGCAGCTCCGGACCTTGGAATGAGCAGTTCTTC,CASSSGPWNEQFF,.,many,TRBJ2-1,TRBV7-7
TGTGCCAGCAGCTCACGGACGGGGCCGGGAGAGACCCAGTACTTC,CASSSRTGPGETQYF,.,once,TRBJ2-5,TRBV7-2
TGCGCCAGCAGCCAAGCCCCAAGAAAGGGGGACACTGAAGCTTTCTTT,CASSQAPRKGDTEAFF,.,many,TRBJ1-1,TRBV4-1
TGTGCCAGCAGTTTAAGGCAGGCCAATTCACCCCTCCACTTT,CASSLRQANSPLHF,.,few,TRBJ1-6,TRBV12-3/TRBV12-4
TGCAGTGCTAGAACAGGGGCTGTAACTCCTGAAGCTTTCTTT,CSARTGAVTPEAFF,TRBD1,.,TRBJ1-1,TRBV20-1
TGTGCCAGCAGTCCCGGACAGGCAGGGAACACTGAAGCTTTCTTT,CASSPGQAGNTEAFF,TRBD1,.,TRBJ1-1,TRBV28
TGTGCCAGCAGGACTAGCTCCTATAATTCACCCCTCCACTTT,CASRTSSYNSPLHF,.,.,TRBJ1-6,TRBV25-1
TGTGCCAGCAGTTTTGAGGGCGGATCACCCCTCCACTTT,CASSFEGGSPLHF,.,few,TRBJ1-6,TRBV12-3/TRBV12-4
TGTGCCAGCAGTTACTCGCCCGACTCTGGAAACACCATATATTTT,CASSYSPDSGNTIYF,.,many,TRBJ1-3,TRBV6-5
TGCGCCAGCAGCCAAGATGGGGCAGAGCCCCTCCACTTT,CASSQDGAEPLHF,.,many,TRBJ1-6,TRBV4-1
TGTGCCAGCAGCTTCGGTTCGTCTCAAGAGACCCAGTACTTC,CASSFGSSQETQYF,.,.,TRBJ2-5,TRBV7-9
TGTGCCAGCAGTAATCGTCCGAGCTCCTACAATGAGCAGTTCTTC,CASSNRPSSYNEQFF,.,.,TRBJ2-1,TRBV6-8
TGTGCCAGCAGTGCGGACAGCGTTTATGGCTACACCTTC,CASSADSVYGYTF,.,few,TRBJ1-2,TRBV25-1
TGCGCCAGCAGCCAAGAGTGGACCGGGGAGCTGTTTTTT,CASSQEWTGELFF,.,.,TRBJ2-2,TRBV4-3
TGTGCCAGCAGCTTGGCGGAGGGGATGTCAGATACGCAGTATTTT,CASSLAEGMSDTQYF,.,once,TRBJ2-3,TRBV7-4
TGTGCCAGCAGTAAGGGGGGGCAATCCTACAATGAGCAGTTCTTC,CASSKGGQSYNEQFF,.,.,TRBJ2-1,TRBV28
TGCAGTGCCAGGGCGGGGGGTAGCAATCAGCCCCAGCATTTT,CSARAGGSNQPQHF,.,few,TRBJ1-5,TRBV20-1
TGCGCCAGCAGCCAAAGCGGGCTAGCGGGCTACAATGAGCAGTTCTTC,CASSQSGLAGYNEQFF,TRBD2,many,TRBJ2-1,TRBV4-1
TGTGCCAGCAGTTCAATCCGGGACAGGGGTGAAAAACTGTTTTTT,CASSSIRDRGEKLFF,TRBD1,.,TRBJ1-4,TRBV6-5
TGTGCCATCAGTCCAGGACAGGGACGACCCCCCGAGCAGTACTTC,CAISPGQGRPPEQYF,TRBD1,few,TRBJ2-7,TRBV10-3
TGCAGTGCTAGTCCCCCAGGGGGCTCCTACGAGCAGTACTTC,CSASPPGGSYEQYF,TRBD1,.,TRBJ2-7,TRBV20-1
TGTGCCAGCAGTTTGGCGTACACTGAAGCTTTCTTT,CASSLAYTEAFF,.,few,TRBJ1-1,TRBV12-3/TRBV12-4
TGTGCCAGCAGCTTAGGCCAAGTACTAGTCTCCTACGAGCAGTACTTC,CASSLGQVLVSYEQYF,.,few,TRBJ2-7,TRBV11-2
TGTGCCAGCAGCTTTAGCCGCAGGCGCCTCGGCTCTGGAAACACCATATATTTT,CASSFSRRRLGSGNTIYF,.,many,TRBJ1-3,TRBV7-2
TGTGCCAGCAGATACTACAGGGGCGACTATGGCTACACCTTC,CASRYYRGDYGYTF,TRBD1,few,TRBJ1-2,TRBV6-2/TRBV6-3
TGTGCCAGCAGCTCCCGTGTAGGGGTGGTTGAGAATTCACCCCTCCACTTT,CASSSRVGVVENSPLHF,.,many,TRBJ1-6,TRBV7-2
TGTGCCAGCAGTGAAGCGGCCTCTGGAAACACCATATATTTT,CASSEAASGNTIYF,.,.,TRBJ1-3,TRBV25-1
TGTGCCAGCAACAGCGGGGGCGAATTCTACAATGAGCAGTTCTTC,CASNSGGEFYNEQFF,TRBD2,.,TRBJ2-1,TRBV12-3/TRBV12-4
TGCAGTGCTAGCCGCAGGACCAGTCAGCCCCAGCATTTT,CSASRRTSQPQHF,.,.,TRBJ1-5,TRBV20-1
TGTGCCAGCAGCTTAGGATTTGGCTACACCTTC,CASSLGFGYTF,.,many,TRBJ1-2,TRBV7-2
TGCGCCAGCAGCCAAGAGAGGACCCCAGGGGAGACCCAGTACTTC,CASSQERTPGETQYF,.,many,TRBJ2-5,TRBV4-1
TGCGCCAGCACCGGGACTAGCGGCACCGGGGAGCTGTTTTTT,CASTGTSGTGELFF,TRBD2,few,TRBJ2-2,TRBV5-1
TGCAGTGCGGGACGAGATAGCAATCAGCCCCAGCATTTT,CSAGRDSNQPQHF,.,few,TRBJ1-5,TRBV20-1
TGTGCCACCAGCAGAGATCGGACAGCAGAGACCCAGTACTTC,CATSRDRTAETQYF,.,.,TRBJ2-5,TRBV15
TGTGCCAGCAGTCCCGCGGAGCGGGGTCAGGAGACCCAGTACTTC,CASSPAERGQETQYF,TRBD2,many,TRBJ2-5,TRBV28
TGCAGCGTTGGGACGGAGAATGAAAAACTGTTTTTT,CSVGTENEKLFF,.,.,TRBJ1-4,TRBV29-1
TGTGCCAGCAGCCGGACTAGCGGGGGGGCGGGTACAGATACGCAGTATTTT,CASSRTSGGAGTDTQYF,TRBD2,few,TRBJ2-3,TRBV3-1
TGTGCCAGCAGCCCGCAAATCAGGGGCCGTTATCCCTACGAGCAGTACTTC,CASSPQIRGRYPYEQYF,.,few,TRBJ2-7,TRBV7-6
TGTGCCAGCAGTTATGTCGTTGGTTATCAGCCCCAGCATTTT,CASSYVVGYQPQHF,.,.,TRBJ1-5,TRBV6-1
TGTGCCAGCAGCCCATGGGAGGGGTTAGAGCAGTTCTTC,CASSPWEGLEQFF,TRBD2,.,TRBJ2-1,TRBV7-2
TGTGCCTCATGGACAGGGGGGGTTAGCAATCAGCCCCAGCATTTT,CASWTGGVSNQPQHF,TRBD1,once,TRBJ1-5,TRBV28
TGCAGCGGGGGGGAGGGGCGAACTGAAGCTTTCTTT,CSGGEGRTEAFF,.,.,TRBJ1-1,TRBV29-1